The 25 T cell receptor beta chains presented below share a single source sample, sequenced in a study of CD8 T cells in ankylosing spondylitis. TCRdb fed the 5' RACE reads into MiXCR, producing one record per CDR3 protein. In the table there are tens of thousands of distinct CDR3 sequences, 9% to 12% of which are singletons. Sequencing was done on a sample of blood, either unsorted or a sorted T cell fraction (not recorded which). The source is a male donor with ankylosing spondylitis or in good health (not recorded which).

This clonotype has ten or more counts. The genes are TRBV10-3 and TRBJ2-7; 9 positions agree with TRBD1. V was clipped by 8 bases and J by 0 bases; unmatched bases: 2. Germline-derived CDR1 and CDR2 are ENHRY and SYGVKD. The CDR3 is 13 residues long. Written as DNA, the CDR3 is TGTGCCATCGGGACAGGGTCCTCCTACGAGCAGTACTTC. Amino acid sequence: CAIGTGSSYEQYF.

The chain joins TRBV7-8 to TRBJ2-7; 13 bases agree with TRBD2. The CDR3 contains 17 residues. Germline V CDR1 and CDR2: SGHVS, FQNEAQ. With 5 bases clipped from V and 2 bases from J, the junction kept 9 bases outside the gene matches. CDR3 coding DNA: TGTGCCAGCAGCACCTCGACCGGGACTAGCGGGGCCTACGAGCAGTACTTC. It translates to CASSTSTGTSGAYEQYF.

This clonotype was counted only a few times. The chain carries TRBV11-2 and TRBJ2-7; TRBD2 might be the D (6 bases). The germline V gene encodes CDR1 SGHAT and CDR2 FQNNGV. There are 13 residues in the CDR3. The V and J ends lost 4 bases and 6 bases respectively, with 13 bases between them. The CDR3, as DNA: TGTGCCAGCAGCTCCACGGGACTCCCCGAGCAGTACTTC. Protein: CASSSTGLPEQYF.

In its sample, this clonotype was seen many times. The chain carries TRBV27 and TRBJ2-1, with D unresolved. V was pared by 3 bases and J by 8 bases, with 14 bases between. From germline, CDR1 is MNHEY and CDR2 SMNVEV (reference sequence). CDR3 length: 14 amino acids. CDR3 nucleotides: TGTGCCAGCAGTTTCAGGTCGCAGTGGGATGAGCAGTTCTTC. It is translated as CASSFRSQWDEQFF.

This clonotype came up many times. This sequence joins TRBV9 and TRBJ2-3; D may be TRBD2 (5 bases). The germline V gene has CDR1 SGDLS and CDR2 YYNGEE. The CDR3 runs to 15 residues. V was pared by 0 bases and J by 4 bases, with 12 bases between. The CDR3 DNA is TGTGCCAGCAGCGTAGGCCTAGCCCCCTCAGATACGCAGTATTTT. This codes for CASSVGLAPSDTQYF.

The rearrangement links TRBV5-1 to TRBJ2-7; no firm D call. Trimming left V 7 bases short and J 4 bases short, with 9 bases between. Looked up from germline, CDR1 is SGHRS and CDR2 is YFSETQ. CDR3 length: 11 amino acids. CDR3 region: CASGMDYEQYF. DNA for the CDR3: TGCGCCAGCGGGATGGATTACGAGCAGTACTTC.

This clonotype was seen many times. The gene calls are TRBV5-1 and TRBJ2-2; D possibly corresponds to TRBD2 (5 bases). Germline CDR1 reads SGHRS; CDR2 reads YFSETQ. This CDR3 is built from 15 residues. Trimming left V 4 bases short and J 4 bases short, with 14 bases between. The CDR3 reads CASSRTSDPTGELFF. For the CDR3, the DNA is TGCGCCAGCAGCCGCACTAGTGACCCCACCGGGGAGCTGTTTTTT.

This clonotype was detected ten times or more. The rearrangement links TRBV6-5 to TRBJ2-7; D is unclear. V shed 2 bases and J shed 0 bases, with 17 bases lying between them. CDR3 size: 17 residues. CDR1 and CDR2 (germline): MNHEY, SVGAGI. As DNA, the CDR3 is TGTGCCAGCAGTTACCCCGTCACGGTCCACTCCTCCTACGAGCAGTACTTC. The encoded protein is CASSYPVTVHSSYEQYF.

This clonotype was counted many times. V is TRBV7-9 and J is TRBJ2-5; D is unclear. This CDR3 comprises 14 residues. The germline V and J ends were trimmed by 4 bases and 2 bases, with 11 bases remaining between them. From germline, CDR1 is SEHNR and CDR2 FQNEAQ (reference sequence). CDR3 sequence reads: CASSSFRDQETQYF. The CDR3 nucleotides read TGTGCCAGCAGCTCCTTCCGTGATCAAGAGACCCAGTACTTC.

The rearrangement links TRBV7-9 to TRBJ2-1, with D maybe TRBD2 (6 bases). CDR3 length: 15 residues. From germline, CDR1 is SEHNR and CDR2 FQNEAQ (reference sequence). V was pared by 1 base and J by 15 bases, with 22 bases between. This chain's CDR3 is CASSLEEIATEGGFF. The DNA of the CDR3 is TGTGCCAGCAGCTTAGAGGAGATAGCGACGGAGGGTGGGTTCTTC.

This clonotype is a singleton in its sample. The rearrangement uses TRBV20-1 and TRBJ1-2; D not resolved. Trimming stripped 1 base from V and 0 bases from J, with 6 bases between. The CDR3 runs 13 residues. Per the germline V gene, CDR1 is DFQATT and CDR2 is SNEGSKA (reference sequence). The CDR3 is CSARVSPNYGYTF. The CDR3 DNA sequence: TGCAGTGCTAGAGTAAGCCCTAACTATGGCTACACCTTC.

This clonotype was seen at least ten times. The V gene is TRBV20-1, the J gene TRBJ1-5; D is ambiguous. From germline, CDR1 is DFQATT and CDR2 SNEGSKA (reference sequence). This CDR3 contains 16 residues. The V end lost 0 bases, the J end lost 2 bases, and 14 bases lay between the germline ends. The CDR3 reads CSARDTGGSGNQPQHF. The CDR3 DNA reads as TGCAGTGCTAGAGACACTGGCGGTTCGGGCAATCAGCCCCAGCATTTT.

This clonotype was seen at least ten times. The junction and the germline gene differ at one end; a read error may be behind it. The chain uses TRBV20-1 and TRBJ2-1; no firm D call. CDR1 and CDR2 (germline): DFQATT, SNEGSKA (reference sequence). The CDR3 spans 10 residues. This CDR3 reads CSAKLVQPVF. The CDR3 nucleotides are TGCAGTGCCAAACTTGTACAGCCGGTTTTC.

This clonotype has a count of ten or more. CDR3 coding DNA: TGCAGTGCTAGACGGTGGCCGGGAGAAGAGACCCAGTACTTC. Translating gives CSARRWPGEETQYF. The J gene is TRBJ2-5, the V gene TRBV20-1; weak D call: TRBD2 (6 bases). This CDR3 spans 14 amino acids. Germline V CDR1 and CDR2: DFQATT, SNEGSKA (reference sequence). The V end was cut by 2 bases, the J end by 3 bases, with 13 bases between.

This clonotype came up many times. This chain connects TRBV20-1 to TRBJ2-1; TRBD2 aligns across 11 bases. The CDR3 consists of 15 residues. V was pared by 6 bases and J by 4 bases, with 8 bases of the junction left unmatched. Germline assignment: CDR1 DFQATT and CDR2 SNEGSKA (reference sequence). The DNA of the CDR3 is TGCAGTGCAACCCCACGGACTAGCGGGTACAATGAGCAGTTCTTC. This gives the protein CSATPRTSGYNEQFF.

This clonotype was detected many times. The chain uses TRBV4-3 and TRBJ2-1; TRBD2 is a possible D gene (6 bases). The germline CDR1 and CDR2 sequences are LGHNA and YSLEER. This CDR3 is 16 amino acids long. V dropped 0 bases and J dropped 6 bases, with 15 bases sitting between them. The CDR3 protein is CASSQDRVGLGNEQFF. In nucleotides, the CDR3 is TGCGCCAGCAGCCAAGATAGGGTGGGACTCGGCAATGAGCAGTTCTTC.

The chain combines TRBV6-5 with TRBJ2-7; D is undetermined. The CDR3 is 17 residues long. Trimming removed 0 bases at V and 4 bases at J, with 19 bases between. The V gene's germline CDR1 is MNHEY and CDR2 SVGAGI. This CDR3 reads CASSYSKLGRRRYEQYF. For the CDR3, the DNA is TGTGCCAGCAGTTACTCGAAACTCGGTCGGAGACGGTACGAGCAGTACTTC.

This clonotype was recorded many times. This chain connects TRBV5-5 to TRBJ2-2, with 8 positions matching TRBD1. The CDR3 runs 13 residues. J was trimmed by 6 bases and V by 4 bases; bases with no gene match: 2. Germline V CDR1 and CDR2: SGHKS, YYEKEE (reference sequence). DNA of the CDR3: TGTGCCAGCAGCCAGGACAGGGCCGGGGAGCTGTTTTTT. This sequence encodes CASSQDRAGELFF.

This clonotype has at least ten counts. V gene TRBV4-1 combines with J gene TRBJ2-3; D is unclear. Between the trimmed V and J ends, which lost 2 bases and 2 bases, there was a span of 29 bases. From germline, CDR1 is MGHRA and CDR2 YSYEKL. The CDR3 runs to 21 residues. The CDR3 loop is CASSQWKEVGPSLVNTDTQYF. DNA of the CDR3: TGCGCCAGCAGCCAATGGAAAGAGGTTGGACCTTCATTGGTTAACACAGATACGCAGTATTTT.

There are many counts of this clonotype. CDR3 DNA sequence: TGTGCCAGCAGTGAGTTAGCGGGAGGGCCCGGAGAGACCCAGTACTTC. Translation: CASSELAGGPGETQYF. The V and J genes are TRBV2 and TRBJ2-5, with 11 bases that match TRBD2. The CDR3 has 16 amino acids. CDR1 is SNHLY, CDR2 FYNNEI, per germline. V gave up 3 bases and J gave up 4 bases; unmatched junction bases: 7. Combining the CDR3 with reference TRBV2 and TRBJ2-5 gives the whole variable domain EPEVTQTPSHQVTQMGQEVILRCVPISNHLYFYWYRQILGQKVEFLVSFYNNEISEKSEIFDDQFSVERPDGSNFTLKIRSTKLEDSAMYFCASSELAGGPGETQYFGPGTRLLVL.

The chain is built from TRBV5-3 and TRBJ2-5; the D gene is possibly TRBD1 (5 bases). TRBV5-3 is treated as an ORF (open reading frame) with a function not yet certain. The CDR3 has 14 residues. Trimming cost V 3 bases and J 2 bases, with 11 bases left between them. The CDR3 sequence: CARSSTARQETQYF. DNA of the CDR3: TGTGCCAGAAGCTCGACAGCTCGTCAAGAGACCCAGTACTTC.

This clonotype appeared a few times. DNA of the CDR3: TGTGCCAGCAGTTCTCTAGCGGGAGGGTTGGAGACCCAGTACTTC. It encodes CASSSLAGGLETQYF. This rearrangement joins TRBV12-3 or TRBV12-4 to TRBJ2-5, with 12 bases lining up with TRBD2. The CDR3 has 15 amino acids. J was trimmed by 5 bases and V by 4 bases; bases with no gene match: 5.

The chain carries TRBV28 and TRBJ2-3; D is unresolved. CDR1 MDHEN and CDR2 SYDVKM come from the germline V gene. The CDR3 has 12 amino acids. The V end lost 5 bases, the J end lost 4 bases, and 7 bases lay between the germline ends. The CDR3 loop reads CASSAPPDTQYF. Written as DNA, the CDR3 is TGTGCCAGCAGTGCCCCACCAGATACGCAGTATTTT. The full variable domain, with the rest looked up from reference TRBV28 and TRBJ2-3, is DVKVTQSSRYLVKRTGEKVFLECVQDMDHENMFWYRQDPGLGLRLIYFSYDVKMKEKGDIPEGYSVSREKKERFSLILESASTNQTSMYLCASSAPPDTQYFGPGTRLTVL.

This clonotype was counted ten times or more. The chain is built from TRBV6-1 and TRBJ1-4; D perhaps matches TRBD1 (6 bases). Trimming pared 5 bases from V and 0 bases from J, leaving 13 bases between. The CDR3 is 16 amino acids. CDR1 and CDR2 (germline): MNHNS, SASEGT. This CDR3 is CASSKQGQATNEKLFF. CDR3 nucleotide sequence: TGTGCCAGCAGTAAACAGGGCCAGGCAACTAATGAAAAACTGTTTTTT.

This clonotype was picked up many times. CDR3 nucleotides: TGCAGTGCTAGGTCCGGACAGGGGAATTCACCCCTCCACTTT. Protein sequence: CSARSGQGNSPLHF. The V and J genes are TRBV20-1 and TRBJ1-6, with 9 nucleotides matching TRBD1. Germline CDR1 and CDR2: DFQATT and SNEGSKA (reference sequence). Trimming at V came to 3 bases and at J to 7 bases, leaving 4 bases not matched to a gene. CDR3 size: 14 residues.